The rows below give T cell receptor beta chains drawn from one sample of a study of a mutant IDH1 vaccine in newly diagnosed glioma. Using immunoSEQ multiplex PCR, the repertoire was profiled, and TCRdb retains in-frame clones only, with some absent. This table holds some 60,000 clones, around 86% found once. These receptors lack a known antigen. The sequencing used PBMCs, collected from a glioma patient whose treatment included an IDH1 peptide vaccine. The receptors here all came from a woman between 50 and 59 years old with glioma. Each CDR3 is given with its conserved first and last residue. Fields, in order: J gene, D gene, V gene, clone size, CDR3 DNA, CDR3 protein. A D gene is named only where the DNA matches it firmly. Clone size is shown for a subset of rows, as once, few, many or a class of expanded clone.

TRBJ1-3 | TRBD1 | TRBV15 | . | TGTGCCACCAGCAGTGCAGGGGGTGGAAACACCATATATTTT | CATSSAGGGNTIYF
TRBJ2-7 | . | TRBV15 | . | TGTGCCACCAGCGATCCCGGGGGATCCTACGAGCAGTACTTC | CATSDPGGSYEQYF
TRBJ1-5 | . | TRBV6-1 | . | TGTGCCAGCAAAATCACAGGGCATCAGCCCCAGCATTTT | CASKITGHQPQHF
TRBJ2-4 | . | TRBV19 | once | TGTGCCAGTAGTATGCCCACTAAAGACTACAAAAACATTCAGTACTTC | CASSMPTKDYKNIQYF
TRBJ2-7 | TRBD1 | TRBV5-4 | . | TGTGCCAGCAGCATCCGGGACAGGGCCTACGAGCAGTACTTC | CASSIRDRAYEQYF
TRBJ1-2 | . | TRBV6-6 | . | TGTGCCACGCGGACGGATCACTATGGCTACACCTTC | CATRTDHYGYTF
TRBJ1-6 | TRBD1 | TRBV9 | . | TGTGCCAGCAGCGGGGGACAGGGCAATTCACCCCTCCACTTT | CASSGGQGNSPLHF
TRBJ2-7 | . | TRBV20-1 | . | TGCAGTGCTTTAAATACAGGGCGCCTCTACTTC | CSALNTGRLYF
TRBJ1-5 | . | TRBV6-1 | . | TGTGCCAGCAGCCCACCGGATCAGCCCCAGCATTTT | CASSPPDQPQHF
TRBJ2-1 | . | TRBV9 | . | TGTGCCAGCAGCGTAGGGGGCACACCGAATATTGAGCAGTTCTTC | CASSVGGTPNIEQFF
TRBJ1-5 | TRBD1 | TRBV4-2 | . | TGTGCCAGCAGACGGACAGGGATGGGTCAGCCCCAGCATTTT | CASRRTGMGQPQHF
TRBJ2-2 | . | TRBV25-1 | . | TGTGCCAGCAGTGATTTGGGTCAAACCGGGGAGCTGTTTTTT | CASSDLGQTGELFF
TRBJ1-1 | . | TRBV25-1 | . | TGTGCCTGCCAGAGAGGAGAGGTTTCGACTGAAGCTTTCTTT | CACQRGEVSTEAFF
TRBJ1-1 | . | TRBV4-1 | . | TGCGCCAGCAGCCAAGAGGCAGACACTGAAGCTTTCTTT | CASSQEADTEAFF
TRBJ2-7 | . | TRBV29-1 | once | TGCAGCGTCATCTTCGGGACCGACATCCGGGAGCAGTACTTC | CSVIFGTDIREQYF
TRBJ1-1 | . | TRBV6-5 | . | TGTGCCAGCAGTTACTCCACTCAGCTACCGAACACTGAAGCTTTCTTT | CASSYSTQLPNTEAFF
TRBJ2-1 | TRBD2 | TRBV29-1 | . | TGCAGCGTTGCTAGGCTAACCGGGACTAGCGCTTCAGTATTTTACAATGAGCAGTTCTTC | CSVARLTGTSASVFYNEQFF
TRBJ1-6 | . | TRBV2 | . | TGTGCCAGCAGGGATATTAGGGTGCAAGCCGGGGGGTCACCCCTCCACTTT | CASRDIRVQAGGSPLHF
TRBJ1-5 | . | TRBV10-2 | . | TGCGCCAGCAGTGACGCACGGCGAAACAGGAACTATCAGCCCCAGCATTTT | CASSDARRNRNYQPQHF
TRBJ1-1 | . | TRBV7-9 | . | TGTGCCAGCAGCTTTGGGGAACGGGCTGAAGCTTTCTTT | CASSFGERAEAFF
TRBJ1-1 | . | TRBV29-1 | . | TGCAGCGGCGGCTACGCGGAGACTGAAGCTTTCTTT | CSGGYAETEAFF
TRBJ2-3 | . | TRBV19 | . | TGTGCCAGTAGTCCCCTAGGTGTCAGGGGAAATTCAGATACGCAGTATTTT | CASSPLGVRGNSDTQYF
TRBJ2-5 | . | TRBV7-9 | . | TGTGCCAGCAGCGCGGCCGAGACCCAGTACTTC | CASSAAETQYF
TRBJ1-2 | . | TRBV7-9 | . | TGTGCCAGCAGCTTAGCGGTAGGGCGCGGCTACACCTTC | CASSLAVGRGYTF
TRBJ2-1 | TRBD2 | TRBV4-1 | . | TGCGCCAGCAGCCCGAGCGGGGGGAGCTACAATGAGCAGTTCTTC | CASSPSGGSYNEQFF
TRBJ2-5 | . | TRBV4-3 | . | TGCGCCAGCAGCCAAGGGCAAACAGGTTCTGAGACCCAGTACTTC | CASSQGQTGSETQYF
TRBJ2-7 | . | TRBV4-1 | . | TGCGCCAGCAGCCAGGGGCAGGCTGAGCGGAACGAGCAGTACTTC | CASSQGQAERNEQYF
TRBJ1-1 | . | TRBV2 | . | TGTGCCAGCAGTGGGACGCGTACTGAAGCTTTCTTT | CASSGTRTEAFF
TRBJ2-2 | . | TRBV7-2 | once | TGTGCCAGCAGTTTAGCCCGGGACAAGTCACCGGCCGGGGAGCTGTTTTTT | CASSLARDKSPAGELFF
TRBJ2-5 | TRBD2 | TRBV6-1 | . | TGTGCCAGCAGGGGGGGGACGGCCCAAGAGACCCAGTACTTC | CASRGGTAQETQYF
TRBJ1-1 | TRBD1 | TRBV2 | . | TGTGCCAGCATGGGGCCAGGGGGCTGGAACACTGAAGCTTTCTTT | CASMGPGGWNTEAFF
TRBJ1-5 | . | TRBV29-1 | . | TGCAGCGTTGCTGGGAGAAATCAGCCCCAGCATTTT | CSVAGRNQPQHF
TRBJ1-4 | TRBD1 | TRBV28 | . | TGTGCCAGCAGTTTAGCGACAGGGGTAGGGGAAAAACTGTTTTTT | CASSLATGVGEKLFF
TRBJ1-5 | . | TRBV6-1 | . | TGTGCCAGCAAAGGGCAGGGCGGCAATCAGCCCCAGCATTTT | CASKGQGGNQPQHF
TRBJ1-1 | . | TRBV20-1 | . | TGCAGTGCTAGATTTGGACTAGCTTTCTTT | CSARFGLAFF
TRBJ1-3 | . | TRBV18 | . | TGTGCCAGCTCACCAGCGTCCAACTCCGGAAACACCATATATTTT | CASSPASNSGNTIYF
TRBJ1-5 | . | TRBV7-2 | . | TGTGCCAGCAGCCGATACAGGGATAGTAGTCAGCCCCAGCATTTT | CASSRYRDSSQPQHF
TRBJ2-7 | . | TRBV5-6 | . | TGTGCCAGCAGCTTAGTGGCGGCCGGGGAGCAGTACTTC | CASSLVAAGEQYF
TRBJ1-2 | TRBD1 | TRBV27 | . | TGTGCCAGCAGCCGGGGACAGGGGGTTCAGGGTGGCTACACCTTC | CASSRGQGVQGGYTF
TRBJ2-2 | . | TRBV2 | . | TGTGCCAGCAGCCGACAGGTAGTAAACGGGGAGCTGTTTTTT | CASSRQVVNGELFF
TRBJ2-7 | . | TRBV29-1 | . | TGCAGCGTTGAAGAGGGGATCGAGCAGTACTTC | CSVEEGIEQYF
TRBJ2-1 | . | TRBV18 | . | TGTGCCAGCTCACCACCTGCCCCATCCTACAATGAGCAGTTCTTC | CASSPPAPSYNEQFF
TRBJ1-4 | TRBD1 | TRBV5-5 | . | TGTGCCAGCAGCGGGACAGGGGGGGGTGCTGAAAAACTGTTTTTT | CASSGTGGGAEKLFF
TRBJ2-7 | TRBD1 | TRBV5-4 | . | TGTGCCAGCAGCTTGCGACAGGGTTACGAGCAGTACTTC | CASSLRQGYEQYF
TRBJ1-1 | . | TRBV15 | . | TGTGCCACCAGCAACCGCGGGAAGAACACTGAAGCTTTCTTT | CATSNRGKNTEAFF
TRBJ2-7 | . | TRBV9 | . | TGTGCCAGCAGCGTAGGGCCCCTTGCGGGCCGGAGCTCCTACGAGCAGTACTTC | CASSVGPLAGRSSYEQYF
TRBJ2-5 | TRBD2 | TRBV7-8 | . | TGTGCCAGCAGCGAAGGACTAGCGGGGGGCCAAGAGACCCAGTACTTC | CASSEGLAGGQETQYF
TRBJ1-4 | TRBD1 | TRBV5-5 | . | TGTGCCAGCAGCTTGGCCGGTGGACAGGGCGAAAAACTGTTTTTT | CASSLAGGQGEKLFF
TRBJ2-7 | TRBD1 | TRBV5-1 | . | TGCGCCAGCAGCTTGGACGCGGGACAGGGTTCCTACGAGCAGTACTTC | CASSLDAGQGSYEQYF
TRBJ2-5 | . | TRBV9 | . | TGTGCCAGCAGCGGGAGGGGGGGGGCTCAAGAGACCCAGTACTTC | CASSGRGGAQETQYF
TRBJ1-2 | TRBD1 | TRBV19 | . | TGTGCCAGTAACAGGGGCGCCTATGGCTACACCTTC | CASNRGAYGYTF
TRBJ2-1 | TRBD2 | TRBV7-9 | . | TGTGCCAGCAGCACAACTAGCGGGGTTGGGGGTGAGCAGTTCTTC | CASSTTSGVGGEQFF
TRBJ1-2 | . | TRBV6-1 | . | TGTGCCAGCAGCCTGTACACCTTC | CASSLYTF
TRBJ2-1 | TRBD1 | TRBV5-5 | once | TGTGCCAGCAGCTCTGATGGACAGGGCTACAATGAGCAGTTCTTC | CASSSDGQGYNEQFF
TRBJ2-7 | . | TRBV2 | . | TGTGCCAGCAAAGGGCAGAACAAGCCCTACGAGCAGTACTTC | CASKGQNKPYEQYF
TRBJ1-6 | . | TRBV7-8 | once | TGTGCCAGCAGTCTTCACCAAGGGAATCAGGGTTCACCCCTCCACTTT | CASSLHQGNQGSPLHF